The source of this T cell receptor (beta chain) is a study of liver allograft versus peripheral blood T cells. Study in general: The authors compared T cell receptor repertoires in transplanted livers with those in the peripheral blood of recipients.

Germline-derived CDR1 and CDR2 are SEHNR and FQNEAQ (reference sequence). The CDR3 runs 12 residues. The V end was cut by 3 bases, the J end by 9 bases, with 11 bases between. TCRdb recomputed calls from the reads with MiXCR, one row per CDR3 protein. The repertoire holds roughly 13,000 distinct CDR3 sequences, with approximately 20% as singletons. Study-wide findings and caveats: Intragraft T cell receptor repertoires of liver allografts were reportedly distinct from those in peripheral blood.

The table lists this clonotype with a few counts. Its target is not known. V is TRBV7-9 and J is TRBJ1-1; tentative D call: TRBD1 (5 bases). The receptor comes from a human patient who had a liver transplant. Part of the T cell pool may stem from the graft donor. The DNA of the CDR3 is TGTGCCAGCAGCTTGGAACGGACAAAAGCTTTCTTT. It codes for CASSLERTKAFF.